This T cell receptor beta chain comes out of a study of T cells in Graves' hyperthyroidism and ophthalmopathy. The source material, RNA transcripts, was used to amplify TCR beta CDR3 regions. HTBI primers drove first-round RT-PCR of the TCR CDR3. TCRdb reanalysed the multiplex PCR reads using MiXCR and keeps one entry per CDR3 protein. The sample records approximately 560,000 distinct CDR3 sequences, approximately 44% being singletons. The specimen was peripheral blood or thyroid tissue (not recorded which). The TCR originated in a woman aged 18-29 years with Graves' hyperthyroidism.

DNA for the CDR3: TGTGCCACCAGCAGGGGGACAGGGGGCCAGCCCCAGCATTTT. Translated, it gives CATSRGTGGQPQHF. This chain connects TRBV15 to TRBJ1-5; 12 bases are shared with TRBD1. The CDR3 sequence is 14 residues long. J lost 7 bases, V lost 3 bases, and 1 base had no gene match. Germline-derived CDR1 and CDR2 are LNHNV and YYDKDF (reference sequence).